Sequencing of this TCR beta chain was carried out in a study of blood T cells in healthy people across ages. Study as a whole: Through template switching, about one barcoded beta molecule was captured per two T cells, as measured in model experiments.

Study-level findings and limits: Estimated diversity across one million T cells was deemed an underestimate.

It was with a sample-barcoded 5' primer and a J-beta primer mix that a second PCR of about 6 to 11 cycles was run. From the 5' RACE reads, TCRdb called clonotypes with MiXCR, one entry per CDR3 protein. This table holds 1.5 million to 2 million distinct CDR3 sequences, about 39% found once. Trimming removed 7 bases at V and 4 bases at J, with 19 bases between. Germline V gene sequence: CDR1 MNHEY, CDR2 SVGEGT. The CDR3 sequence is 15 residues long. This clonotype came up a few times. Its antigen is unidentified. The receptor was derived from a human donor in good health. The specimen sequenced was blood. The chain has TRBV6-2 or TRBV6-3 and TRBJ1-2; D remains ambiguous. CDR3 sequence: CASNPITTAAYGYTF. The CDR3 bases are TGTGCCAGCAACCCCATTACAACAGCGGCCTATGGCTACACCTTC.